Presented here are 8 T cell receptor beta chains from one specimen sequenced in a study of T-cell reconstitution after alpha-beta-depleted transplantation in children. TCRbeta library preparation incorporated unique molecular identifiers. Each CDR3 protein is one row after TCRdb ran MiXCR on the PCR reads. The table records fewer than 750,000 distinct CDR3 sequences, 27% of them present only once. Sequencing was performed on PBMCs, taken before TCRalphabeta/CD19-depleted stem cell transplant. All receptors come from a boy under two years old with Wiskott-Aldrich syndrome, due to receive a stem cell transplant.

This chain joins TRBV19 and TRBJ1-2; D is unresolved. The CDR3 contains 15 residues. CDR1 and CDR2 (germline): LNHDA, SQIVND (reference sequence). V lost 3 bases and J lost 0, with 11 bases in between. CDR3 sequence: CASSIKNGANYGYTF. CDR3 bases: TGTGCCAGTAGTATTAAGAACGGAGCTAACTATGGCTACACCTTC.

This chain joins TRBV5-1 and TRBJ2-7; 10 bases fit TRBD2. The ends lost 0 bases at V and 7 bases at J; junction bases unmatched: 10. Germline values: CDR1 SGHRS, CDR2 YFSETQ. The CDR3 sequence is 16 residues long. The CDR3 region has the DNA TGCGCCAGCAGCTTGGGTCTGTCTAGCGGGAGTGTAGAGCAGTACTTC. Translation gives CASSLGLSSGSVEQYF.

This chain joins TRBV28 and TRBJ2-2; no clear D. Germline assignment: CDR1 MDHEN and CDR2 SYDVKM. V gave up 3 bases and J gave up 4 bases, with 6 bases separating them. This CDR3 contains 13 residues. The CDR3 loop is CASSFWGTGELFF. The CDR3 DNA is TGTGCCAGCAGTTTTTGGGGCACCGGGGAGCTGTTTTTT. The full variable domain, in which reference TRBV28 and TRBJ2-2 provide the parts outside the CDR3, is DVKVTQSSRYLVKRTGEKVFLECVQDMDHENMFWYRQDPGLGLRLIYFSYDVKMKEKGDIPEGYSVSREKKERFSLILESASTNQTSMYLCASSFWGTGELFFGEGSRLTVL.

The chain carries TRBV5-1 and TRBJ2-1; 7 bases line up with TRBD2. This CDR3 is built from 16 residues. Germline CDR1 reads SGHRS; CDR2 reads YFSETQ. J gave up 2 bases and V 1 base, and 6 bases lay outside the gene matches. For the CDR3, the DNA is TGCGCCAGCAGCTTGCTCGCGGGAGTTCCCTACAATGAGCAGTTCTTC. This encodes CASSLLAGVPYNEQFF.

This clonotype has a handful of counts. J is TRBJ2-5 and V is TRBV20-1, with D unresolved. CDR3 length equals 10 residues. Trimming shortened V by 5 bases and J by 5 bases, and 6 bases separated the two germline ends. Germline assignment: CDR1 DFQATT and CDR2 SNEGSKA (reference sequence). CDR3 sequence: CSAGMETQYF. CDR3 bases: TGCAGTGCTGGCATGGAGACCCAGTACTTC.

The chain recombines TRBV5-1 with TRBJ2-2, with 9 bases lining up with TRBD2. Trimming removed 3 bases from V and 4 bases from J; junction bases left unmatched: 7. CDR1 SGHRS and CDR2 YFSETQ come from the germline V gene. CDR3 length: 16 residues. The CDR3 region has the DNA TGCGCCAGCAGCTCCGGACTAGCGAGGTCCACCGGGGAGCTGTTTTTT. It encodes CASSSGLARSTGELFF.

The CDR3 DNA reads as TGCAGTGCCCTGAGCGGGAGGGCCCACGAGCAGTACTTC. Protein sequence: CSALSGRAHEQYF. The chain recombines TRBV20-1 with TRBJ2-7; 10 bases map to TRBD2. Trimming at V came to 6 bases and at J to 5 bases, leaving 7 bases not matched to a gene. Germline CDR1 reads DFQATT; CDR2 reads SNEGSKA (reference sequence). The CDR3 spans 13 residues.

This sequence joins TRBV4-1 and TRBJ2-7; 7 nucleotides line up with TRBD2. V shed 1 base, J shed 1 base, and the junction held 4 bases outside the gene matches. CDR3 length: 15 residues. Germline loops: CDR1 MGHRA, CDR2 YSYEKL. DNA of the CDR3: TGCGCCAGCAGCCAAGTTGGCGGGGGATCCTACGAGCAGTACTTC. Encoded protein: CASSQVGGGSYEQYF.